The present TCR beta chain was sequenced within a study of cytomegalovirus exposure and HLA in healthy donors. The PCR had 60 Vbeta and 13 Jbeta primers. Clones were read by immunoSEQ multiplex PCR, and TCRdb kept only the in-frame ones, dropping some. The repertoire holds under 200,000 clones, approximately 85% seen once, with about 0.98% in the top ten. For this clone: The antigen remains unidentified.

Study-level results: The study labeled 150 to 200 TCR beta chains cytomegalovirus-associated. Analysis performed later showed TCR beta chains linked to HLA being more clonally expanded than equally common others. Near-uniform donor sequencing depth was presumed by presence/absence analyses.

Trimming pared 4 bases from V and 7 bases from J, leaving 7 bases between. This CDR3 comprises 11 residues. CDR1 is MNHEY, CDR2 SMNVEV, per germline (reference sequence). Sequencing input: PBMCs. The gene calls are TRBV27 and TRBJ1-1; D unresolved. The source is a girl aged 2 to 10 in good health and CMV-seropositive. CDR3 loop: CASSSYFEAFF. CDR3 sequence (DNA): TGTGCCAGCAGTTCATACTTTGAAGCTTTCTTT.